A selection of T cell receptor beta chains follows, all from one sample in a study of vaccination effects on CD4 cells after COVID-19. The method was immunoSEQ multiplex PCR; TCRdb's version includes in-frame clones alone and lacks a portion of them. The table shows under 60,000 clones, with 75% to 85% occurring only once. The antigens of these receptors remain unknown. The source material was CD4+ T cells from PBMCs cultured with HIV peptides, sampled before COVID-19 vaccination. The receptors stem from a human donor who had a prior SARS-CoV-2 infection. CDR3s include the opening cysteine and the closing phenylalanine or tryptophan. The D gene is left open where the match is weak. Only some rows state a clone size, as once, few, many or a class for expanded clones.

TRBV6-5	few	TRBJ1-2	-	TGTGCCAGCAGTTACGCGTTTAACTATGGCTACACCTTC	CASSYAFNYGYTF
TRBV5-1	-	TRBJ2-3	-	TGCGCCAGCAGCGCCCGGGACGCTACAGATACGCAGTATTTT	CASSARDATDTQYF
TRBV11-3	-	TRBJ2-3	TRBD2	TGTGCCAGCAGCGGGACTAGCGGGATGATCACAGATACGCAGTATTTT	CASSGTSGMITDTQYF
TRBV10-3	few	TRBJ2-5	TRBD2	TGTGCCATCAGTGACCCGGGACTAGCGGGGGGCCCCCAAGAGACCCAGTACTTC	CAISDPGLAGGPQETQYF
TRBV11-2	few	TRBJ2-5	-	TGTGCCAGCAGACACCAAGAGACCCAGTACTTC	CASRHQETQYF
TRBV7-2	-	TRBJ1-2	-	TGTGCCAGCAGCACAAACAGGGTCCAAGCGAATGGCTACACCTTC	CASSTNRVQANGYTF
TRBV13	-	TRBJ2-7	TRBD2	TGTGCCAGCAGCTTGAGGACTAGCGGCAACTCCTACGAGCAGTACTTC	CASSLRTSGNSYEQYF
TRBV5-5	-	TRBJ2-2	-	TGTGCCAGCAGCTTGGCACCCAGGGTAGACCTCCCGGGGGAGCTGTTTTTT	CASSLAPRVDLPGELFF
TRBV5-4	-	TRBJ2-5	-	TGTGCCAGCAGCGGGGGGCAGAGAGTCCAAGAGACCCAGTACTTC	CASSGGQRVQETQYF
TRBV5-1	once	TRBJ2-7	TRBD2	TGCGCCAGCAGCGGGGTAGCGGGGCCCTACGAGCAGTACTTC	CASSGVAGPYEQYF
TRBV30	-	TRBJ2-6	-	TGTGCCTGGAGTGGAAGGGGGGGCTCTGGGGCCAACGTCCTGACTTTC	CAWSGRGGSGANVLTF
TRBV5-3	-	TRBJ2-5	-	TGTGCCAGAAGCTTCAGGGGAAGGGTTGAGACCCAGTACTTC	CARSFRGRVETQYF
TRBV19	-	TRBJ1-1	TRBD1	TGTGCCAGTAGTACGTGGACAGGGGGCTCGAGTGCTGAAGCTTTCTTT	CASSTWTGGSSAEAFF
TRBV30	few	TRBJ1-2	-	TGTGCCTGGAGTGTACGGCAGGGGTTGAGCTACACCTTC	CAWSVRQGLSYTF
TRBV11-3	once	TRBJ2-1	TRBD2	TGTGCCAGCAGCTTCGCGGGAGGGATGGATGAGCAGTTCTTC	CASSFAGGMDEQFF
TRBV9	-	TRBJ2-2	-	TGTGCCAGCAGCCCTGGTAGACCGGGGGAGCTGTTTTTT	CASSPGRPGELFF
TRBV10-3	-	TRBJ2-1	-	TGTGCCATCAGTGGACAGAACTCCTACAATGAGCAGTTCTTC	CAISGQNSYNEQFF
TRBV4-1	-	TRBJ1-5	-	TGCGCCAGCAGCCAAGATTTCAGCTTCAATCAGCCCCAGCATTTT	CASSQDFSFNQPQHF
TRBV5-6	-	TRBJ1-2	-	TGTGCCAGCAGCTGGGTAGACAGACCTTTCTATGGCTACACCTTC	CASSWVDRPFYGYTF
TRBV12-3/TRBV12-4	-	TRBJ1-3	-	TGTGCCAGCAGTTTGTACCTGGGAGACACCATATATTTT	CASSLYLGDTIYF
TRBV18	-	TRBJ1-1	-	TGTGCCAGCTCAGGTCAGGCGAACACTGAAGCTTTCTTT	CASSGQANTEAFF
TRBV15	-	TRBJ2-5	TRBD1	TGTGCCACCAGCGCGGACAGGGGGAAGTACCAAGAGACCCAGTACTTC	CATSADRGKYQETQYF